This TCR beta chain was identified during a study of cytomegalovirus exposure and HLA in healthy donors. Study at large: The use of the same platform for the 100 to 150 validation repertoires and the 550 to 700 first-cohort repertoires was reported by a later analysis. Broader study findings: Cytomegalovirus-associated TCR beta chains were listed, numbering around 150. Rarity characterized most TCR sequences, yet some public TCRs appeared in many donors. It was found in a later analysis that first-cohort TCR clusters tended to co-occur in the 95 to 150 validation repertoires.

Comment on this clone: The antigen is unknown.

Sequenced by immunoSEQ multiplex PCR; TCRdb stores in-frame clones only, minus some. The sample includes 75,000 to 100,000 clones, 96% seen only once; the top ten take 0.6% to 0.95%. The sequencing input was PBMCs. The source of this sequence is a man between 18 and 35 years old in good health and CMV-seronegative.

In nucleotides, the CDR3 is TGCGCCAGCAGGGAACAGGGAACCGGAAACACCATATATTTT. Its protein product is CASREQGTGNTIYF. The V gene is TRBV10-2, the J gene TRBJ1-3, with D perhaps matching TRBD1 (6 bases). Between the trimmed V and J ends, which lost 6 bases and 4 bases, there was a span of 13 bases. Germline loops: CDR1 WSHSY, CDR2 SAAADI. This CDR3 region has 14 residues.